This T cell receptor beta chain was sequenced in a study of naive and memory T cell subsets. Germline loops: CDR1 WSHSY, CDR2 SAAADI. Trimming cost V 2 bases and J 0 bases; bases outside gene matches: 12. This CDR3 is 18 amino acids long. About this clonotype: Its target is unknown.

Study results and caveats: In naive cells, over 90% of TCR sequences were seen only once. Clonotypes here are unpaired alpha or beta chain sequences. Gini index rose across naive, CM, EM and EMRA in CD4 and CD8.

Both TRBC1 and TRBC2 were covered by a beta constant-region primer of two equimolar oligonucleotides. A single record per CDR3 protein comes from TCRdb applying MiXCR to the UMI-ligation and nested PCR reads. This table holds around 160,000 distinct CDR3 sequences, about 17% found once. This sequence originates from a human donor in good health. The chain links TRBV10-2 to TRBJ1-2, with 7 bases matching TRBD1. Sequencing input: naive CD4+ T cells from blood. The CDR3 protein is CASSEAGTATRANYGYTF. The CDR3 region has the DNA TGCGCCAGCAGTGAGGCCGGGACAGCTACTAGAGCTAACTATGGCTACACCTTC.